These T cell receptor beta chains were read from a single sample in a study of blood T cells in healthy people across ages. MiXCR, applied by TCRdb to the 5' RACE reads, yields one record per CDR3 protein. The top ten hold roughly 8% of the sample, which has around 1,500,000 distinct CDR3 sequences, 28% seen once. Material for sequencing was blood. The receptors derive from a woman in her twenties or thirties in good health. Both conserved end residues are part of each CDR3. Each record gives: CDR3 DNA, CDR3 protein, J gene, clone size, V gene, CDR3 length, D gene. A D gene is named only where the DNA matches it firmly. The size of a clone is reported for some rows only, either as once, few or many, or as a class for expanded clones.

CDR3 DNA: TGTGCCAGCAGCCCCCGGACATTCGGTGGTTACAATGAGCAGTTCTTC
CDR3 protein: CASSPRTFGGYNEQFF
J gene: TRBJ2-1
clone size: many
V gene: TRBV7-3
CDR3 length: 16
D gene: .

CDR3 DNA: TGTGCCAGCAGTCTCACCATGAACACTGAAGCTTTCTTT
CDR3 protein: CASSLTMNTEAFF
J gene: TRBJ1-1
clone size: many
V gene: TRBV7-2
CDR3 length: 13
D gene: .

CDR3 DNA: TGTGCCAGCACCTCCGGAGTCTCTTGCAATGAGCAGTTCTTC
CDR3 protein: CASTSGVSCNEQFF
J gene: TRBJ2-1
clone size: .
V gene: TRBV7-9
CDR3 length: 14
D gene: .

CDR3 DNA: TGTGCCAGCAGCGTAGAAGCGAGGGTTGGGGGCTACACCTTC
CDR3 protein: CASSVEARVGGYTF
J gene: TRBJ1-2
clone size: few
V gene: TRBV9
CDR3 length: 14
D gene: .

CDR3 DNA: TGTGCCAGCAGCGAGCGTGGGACTAGCTACTACAATGAGCAGTTCTTC
CDR3 protein: CASSERGTSYYNEQFF
J gene: TRBJ2-1
clone size: .
V gene: TRBV9
CDR3 length: 16
D gene: TRBD2

CDR3 DNA: TGCGCCAGCAGCTTGACATTGACCTACGAGCAGTACTTC
CDR3 protein: CASSLTLTYEQYF
J gene: TRBJ2-7
clone size: few
V gene: TRBV5-1
CDR3 length: 13
D gene: .

CDR3 DNA: TGTGCCAGCAGCTTGCTTGTTTCCAGCGACTATGGCTACACCTTC
CDR3 protein: CASSLLVSSDYGYTF
J gene: TRBJ1-2
clone size: .
V gene: TRBV5-5
CDR3 length: 15
D gene: .

CDR3 DNA: TGTGCCAGCAGTTTCACAGGACAAGATTACGAGCAGTACTTC
CDR3 protein: CASSFTGQDYEQYF
J gene: TRBJ2-7
clone size: many
V gene: TRBV27
CDR3 length: 14
D gene: .

CDR3 DNA: TGTGCCAGCAGTTTACGGGGGGCTGGATCAAACATTCAGTACTTC
CDR3 protein: CASSLRGAGSNIQYF
J gene: TRBJ2-4
clone size: .
V gene: TRBV2
CDR3 length: 15
D gene: .

CDR3 DNA: TGTGCCAGCAGCCCTACGGTAACACAGGCAGGCTACACCTTC
CDR3 protein: CASSPTVTQAGYTF
J gene: TRBJ1-2
clone size: .
V gene: TRBV12-3/TRBV12-4
CDR3 length: 14
D gene: .

CDR3 DNA: TGTGCCAGCAGCAAGAAAGCGGGAGGAGGCTACAATGAGCAGTTCTTC
CDR3 protein: CASSKKAGGGYNEQFF
J gene: TRBJ2-1
clone size: .
V gene: TRBV6-5
CDR3 length: 16
D gene: TRBD2

CDR3 DNA: TGTGCCAGCAGCTCACCGAGACTAGCGGGGACCTACGAGCAGTACTTC
CDR3 protein: CASSSPRLAGTYEQYF
J gene: TRBJ2-7
clone size: many
V gene: TRBV7-2
CDR3 length: 16
D gene: TRBD2

CDR3 DNA: TGTGCCAGCACCTCGTGGAGGGGCCTATCCTACAATGAGCAGTTCTTC
CDR3 protein: CASTSWRGLSYNEQFF
J gene: TRBJ2-1
clone size: many
V gene: TRBV5-6
CDR3 length: 16
D gene: .

CDR3 DNA: TGTGCCAGCAGCCAAGTCTGGGCGCAAGCGAACACCGGGGAGCTGTTTTTT
CDR3 protein: CASSQVWAQANTGELFF
J gene: TRBJ2-2
clone size: .
V gene: TRBV3-1
CDR3 length: 17
D gene: .

CDR3 DNA: TGCAGCTTGCGCCGTGACGGCACTGAAGCTTTCTTT
CDR3 protein: CSLRRDGTEAFF
J gene: TRBJ1-1
clone size: once
V gene: TRBV29-1
CDR3 length: 12
D gene: .

CDR3 DNA: TGTGCCAGCAGCGAGGGGTCGACAGGGCGAAATGAAAAACTGTTTTTT
CDR3 protein: CASSEGSTGRNEKLFF
J gene: TRBJ1-4
clone size: .
V gene: TRBV9
CDR3 length: 16
D gene: TRBD1

CDR3 DNA: TGCAGCACTCGCTACACAGATACGCAGTATTTT
CDR3 protein: CSTRYTDTQYF
J gene: TRBJ2-3
clone size: .
V gene: TRBV29-1
CDR3 length: 11
D gene: .

CDR3 DNA: TGTGCCAGCAGAGACCGGGGCTCCGGCTACACCTTC
CDR3 protein: CASRDRGSGYTF
J gene: TRBJ1-2
clone size: few
V gene: TRBV27
CDR3 length: 12
D gene: .

CDR3 DNA: TGTGCCATCAGCGGGAGTGGCACAGATACGCAGTATTTT
CDR3 protein: CAISGSGTDTQYF
J gene: TRBJ2-3
clone size: .
V gene: TRBV10-3
CDR3 length: 13
D gene: .

CDR3 DNA: TGTGCCAGCAGGGCCCCCCCCCTTCGGGATACTGAAGCTTTCTTT
CDR3 protein: CASRAPPLRDTEAFF
J gene: TRBJ1-1
clone size: .
V gene: TRBV7-2
CDR3 length: 15
D gene: .

CDR3 DNA: TGCAGTGCTAGAAATGACCCCGGAGAGCAGTACTTC
CDR3 protein: CSARNDPGEQYF
J gene: TRBJ2-7
clone size: many
V gene: TRBV20-1
CDR3 length: 12
D gene: .

CDR3 DNA: TGTGCCAGCAGTTTAAGGACCGCCGGATACAATGAAAAACTGTTTTTT
CDR3 protein: CASSLRTAGYNEKLFF
J gene: TRBJ1-4
clone size: .
V gene: TRBV28
CDR3 length: 16
D gene: .

CDR3 DNA: TGTGCCAGCAGCTCGAGGACTAGCGGGGGCACTAGCAATGAGCAGTTCTTC
CDR3 protein: CASSSRTSGGTSNEQFF
J gene: TRBJ2-1
clone size: many
V gene: TRBV7-2
CDR3 length: 17
D gene: TRBD2

CDR3 DNA: TGTGCCAGCAGCTTCCCCGGGGGTACCTCGTACAATGAGCAGTTCTTC
CDR3 protein: CASSFPGGTSYNEQFF
J gene: TRBJ2-1
clone size: few
V gene: TRBV3-1
CDR3 length: 16
D gene: .

CDR3 DNA: TGTGCCAGCAGACGACAGAACCGGGATGAGCAGTTCTTC
CDR3 protein: CASRRQNRDEQFF
J gene: TRBJ2-1
clone size: .
V gene: TRBV6-6
CDR3 length: 13
D gene: .

CDR3 DNA: TGTGCCAGCAGCCGGCCGGGGTACAATGAGCAGTTCTTC
CDR3 protein: CASSRPGYNEQFF
J gene: TRBJ2-1
clone size: few
V gene: TRBV11-3
CDR3 length: 13
D gene: .

CDR3 DNA: TGTAGCGGAGCGAACACTGAAGCTTTCTTT
CDR3 protein: CSGANTEAFF
J gene: TRBJ1-1
clone size: few
V gene: TRBV29-1
CDR3 length: 10
D gene: .

CDR3 DNA: TGCAGTGCTAGGACTAGCGCCGACTACGAGCAGTACTTC
CDR3 protein: CSARTSADYEQYF
J gene: TRBJ2-7
clone size: .
V gene: TRBV20-1
CDR3 length: 13
D gene: TRBD2

CDR3 DNA: TGTGCCTGGAGCGCCCCTAGGACAGGGAGGGTCAATCAGCCCCAGCATTTT
CDR3 protein: CAWSAPRTGRVNQPQHF
J gene: TRBJ1-5
clone size: .
V gene: TRBV30
CDR3 length: 17
D gene: TRBD1

CDR3 DNA: TGTGCCAGCAGCCAAACCCTAGATACGCAGTATTTT
CDR3 protein: CASSQTLDTQYF
J gene: TRBJ2-3
clone size: .
V gene: TRBV14
CDR3 length: 12
D gene: .

CDR3 DNA: TGTGCCAGCAGCCAAGAGGGGGGGAGTCAGCCCCAGCATTTT
CDR3 protein: CASSQEGGSQPQHF
J gene: TRBJ1-5
clone size: .
V gene: TRBV3-1
CDR3 length: 14
D gene: .

CDR3 DNA: TGCGTCAGCAGCCAAGGAGCGGGCGGGGGCTACGAGCAGTACTTC
CDR3 protein: CVSSQGAGGGYEQYF
J gene: TRBJ2-7
clone size: few
V gene: TRBV4-1
CDR3 length: 15
D gene: TRBD2

CDR3 DNA: TGTGCCAGCAGTTTAGAGGGGACCAGACCCCTCCACTTT
CDR3 protein: CASSLEGTRPLHF
J gene: TRBJ1-6
clone size: .
V gene: TRBV28
CDR3 length: 13
D gene: .

CDR3 DNA: TGTGCCAGCCGTCCGACAGGAATCTACGAGCAGTACTTC
CDR3 protein: CASRPTGIYEQYF
J gene: TRBJ2-7
clone size: many
V gene: TRBV27
CDR3 length: 13
D gene: .

CDR3 DNA: TGTGCCAGCAGTTTCCTAACAGGGTCCTATGGCTACACCTTC
CDR3 protein: CASSFLTGSYGYTF
J gene: TRBJ1-2
clone size: few
V gene: TRBV28
CDR3 length: 14
D gene: .

CDR3 DNA: TGTGCCAGCAGCCGACACCGACAGGGCTCAACTACCGAAAAACTGTTTTTT
CDR3 protein: CASSRHRQGSTTEKLFF
J gene: TRBJ1-4
clone size: .
V gene: TRBV6-6
CDR3 length: 17
D gene: TRBD1

CDR3 DNA: TGTACCAGCGGGACTGTCGTCAATCAGCCCCAGCATTTT
CDR3 protein: CTSGTVVNQPQHF
J gene: TRBJ1-5
clone size: .
V gene: TRBV10-3
CDR3 length: 13
D gene: .

CDR3 DNA: TGCAGTGTCCGGGACGCTAAAGGCCACGAGCAGTACTTC
CDR3 protein: CSVRDAKGHEQYF
J gene: TRBJ2-7
clone size: .
V gene: TRBV20-1
CDR3 length: 13
D gene: .

CDR3 DNA: TGTGCCAGCAGCCCTCGGGTCTGGACTGAAGCTTTCTTT
CDR3 protein: CASSPRVWTEAFF
J gene: TRBJ1-1
clone size: few
V gene: TRBV12-3/TRBV12-4
CDR3 length: 13
D gene: .

CDR3 DNA: TGTGCCAGCAGACCCATCGGGCGAGGTTACGAGCAGTACTTC
CDR3 protein: CASRPIGRGYEQYF
J gene: TRBJ2-7
clone size: .
V gene: TRBV12-3/TRBV12-4
CDR3 length: 14
D gene: .

CDR3 DNA: TGTGCCAGCTCCCAGACAGGACCCCCCTCCTATAATTCACCCCTCCACTTT
CDR3 protein: CASSQTGPPSYNSPLHF
J gene: TRBJ1-6
clone size: few
V gene: TRBV18
CDR3 length: 17
D gene: .